One and the same sample provided the 27 T cell receptor beta chains below, sequenced in a study of control samples from healthy donors and cancer patients (dated by TCRdb to about 2020). Receptors were amplified or captured by the immunoSEQ multiplex PCR assay. TCRdb holds this immuneACCESS table with in-frame rearrangements only. Some clones are missing; in checked studies, unresolved V genes explain under half, and the rest has no known cause. The sample includes 400,000 to 450,000 clones, with 90% observed a single time. The ten largest make up around 6.4% of the sample. The material sequenced was PBMCs. These TCRs come from a man aged 35 to 55 with head and neck cancer.

The chain has TRBV7-9 and TRBJ2-7; D is perhaps TRBD2 (5 bases). CDR3 length: 14 amino acids. Trimming took 5 bases from V and 1 from J, leaving 12 bases between them. Looked up from germline, CDR1 is SEHNR and CDR2 is FQNEAQ (reference sequence). CDR3 bases: TGTGCCAGCAGCCTGGAGGCACCATCCTACGAGCAGTACTTC. Its protein is CASSLEAPSYEQYF.

V is TRBV4-3 and J is TRBJ2-3; TRBD2 is a possible D gene (6 bases). This CDR3 comprises 16 residues. V dropped 3 bases and J dropped 0 bases, with 13 bases sitting between them. The V gene's germline CDR1 is LGHNA and CDR2 YSLEER. The CDR3 reads CASSQGLTLSTDTQYF. CDR3 nucleotides: TGCGCCAGCAGCCAGGGACTTACACTTAGCACAGATACGCAGTATTTT.

V gene TRBV9 combines with J gene TRBJ2-5; TRBD2 aligns across 10 bases. V lost 4 bases and J lost 2; bases outside the gene matches: 8. This CDR3 region has 16 residues. Per the germline V gene, CDR1 is SGDLS and CDR2 is YYNGEE. Here the CDR3 DNA reads TGTGCCAGCAGCTTAGAGCGGACTAGCGGACAAGAGACCCAGTACTTC. Protein product: CASSLERTSGQETQYF.

This clone was detected a few times. This chain uses TRBV19 with TRBJ2-1; D is undetermined. Trimming took 3 bases from V and 0 from J, leaving 15 bases between them. In germline, CDR1 is LNHDA, CDR2 SQIVND (reference sequence). This CDR3 has 17 residues. The CDR3 sequence is CASSIYWSESSYNEQFF. The CDR3 nucleotides are TGTGCCAGTAGTATTTACTGGTCGGAGAGCTCCTACAATGAGCAGTTCTTC.

This clone occurred a few times. The chain couples TRBV30 to TRBJ1-5; 7 nucleotides agree with TRBD1. After removal of 3 bases from V and 3 bases from J, the junction contained 8 bases not matched to a gene. CDR1 GTSNPN and CDR2 SVGIG come from the germline V gene (reference sequence). This CDR3 spans 15 amino acids. The CDR3, as DNA: TGTGCCTGGAGGTCGACAGGGAAGGTCAATCAGCCCCAGCATTTT. Amino acid sequence: CAWRSTGKVNQPQHF.

This chain uses TRBV27 with TRBJ1-1; D unresolved. V was pared by 2 bases and J by 4 bases, with 8 bases between. The CDR3 covers 13 residues. Per germline, CDR1 MNHEY and CDR2 SMNVEV (reference sequence). The CDR3 region is CASSLEEGTEAFF. The CDR3, as DNA: TGTGCCAGCAGTTTAGAGGAAGGCACTGAAGCTTTCTTT.

In this sample, this clone turned up once. The chain couples TRBV29-1 to TRBJ2-3, with TRBD2 matching 7 bases. From germline, CDR1 is SQVTM and CDR2 ANQGSEA. There are 14 residues in the CDR3. Trimming removed 3 bases from V and 3 bases from J; junction bases left unmatched: 6. DNA for the CDR3: TGCAGCGTTGATGCGGCGGGAGTTACAGATACGCAGTATTTT. Translating gives CSVDAAGVTDTQYF.

The chain is built from TRBV28 and TRBJ1-2; possibly TRBD1 for D (6 bases). Trimming shortened V by 2 bases and J by 0 bases, and 13 bases separated the two germline ends. The germline V gene encodes CDR1 MDHEN and CDR2 SYDVKM. CDR3 length equals 16 residues. The CDR3 bases are TGTGCCAGCAGTTTAGAGGGGGTAATAGCTAACTATGGCTACACCTTC. It encodes CASSLEGVIANYGYTF.

This chain uses TRBV7-3 with TRBJ2-3; D is uncertain. The germline gives CDR1 SGHTA, CDR2 FQGTGA. V gave up 5 bases and J gave up 0 bases, with 3 bases separating them. The CDR3 runs 12 residues. The CDR3 is CASSQSTDTQYF. The CDR3 region has the DNA TGTGCCAGCAGCCAAAGCACAGATACGCAGTATTTT.

The chain links TRBV18 to TRBJ2-1; 10 bases are a match to TRBD1. The CDR3 contains 15 residues. Trimming at V came to 2 bases and at J to 8 bases, leaving 6 bases not matched to a gene. Germline V CDR1 and CDR2: KGHSH, LQKENI. CDR3 sequence reads: CASSPRDRGQDEQFF. The CDR3 bases are TGTGCCAGCTCACCAAGGGACAGGGGTCAGGATGAGCAGTTCTTC.

The chain carries TRBV6-1 and TRBJ1-3, with D perhaps TRBD1 (5 bases). There are 17 residues in the CDR3. Germline values: CDR1 MNHNS, CDR2 SASEGT. Trimming removed 2 bases at V and 3 bases at J, with 17 bases between. DNA for the CDR3: TGTGCCAGCAGTGAATTTACGCTCCAGGGAGGTGGAAACACCATATATTTT. It specifies CASSEFTLQGGGNTIYF.

The gene calls are TRBV19 and TRBJ2-5; 8 bases match TRBD2. V dropped 3 bases and J dropped 4; count of bases not matched to a gene: 10. This CDR3 contains 16 residues. CDR1 is LNHDA, CDR2 SQIVND, per germline (reference sequence). CDR3 loop: CASSIRLGSGGETQYF. CDR3 coding DNA: TGTGCCAGTAGTATTCGTCTTGGAAGCGGGGGAGAGACCCAGTACTTC.

The gene calls are TRBV9 and TRBJ2-1; 7 bases are a match to TRBD2. V lost 4 bases, J lost 7 bases, and 8 bases stayed unmatched. Germline CDR1 is SGDLS and CDR2 is YYNGEE. There are 14 residues in the CDR3. For the CDR3, the DNA is TGTGCCAGCAGCCCGCGACTAGCCTGGAATGAGCAGTTCTTC. This gives the protein CASSPRLAWNEQFF.

This clone was seen a single time. The chain combines TRBV5-1 with TRBJ2-7; D not resolved. The CDR3 loop spans 15 amino acids. Per germline, CDR1 SGHRS and CDR2 YFSETQ. V was pared by 0 bases and J by 2 bases, with 12 bases between. CDR3 protein: CASSLEARAAYEQYF. In DNA form, the CDR3 reads TGCGCCAGCAGCTTGGAAGCCCGGGCCGCCTACGAGCAGTACTTC.

The rearrangement links TRBV29-1 to TRBJ2-7, with TRBD1 matching over 7 bases. There are 15 residues in the CDR3. The V segment lost 7 bases and the J segment 2 bases; nucleotides outside the gene matches: 14. From germline, CDR1 is SQVTM and CDR2 ANQGSEA. As DNA, the CDR3 is TGCAGCGCCACTGGACCCGGGACAGTGACCTACGAGCAGTACTTC. Translated, it gives CSATGPGTVTYEQYF.

The chain is built from TRBV6-1 and TRBJ2-5; D perhaps matches TRBD1 (5 bases). V gave up 4 bases and J gave up 1 base, with 16 bases separating them. CDR3 length: 16 residues. The germline gives CDR1 MNHNS, CDR2 SASEGT. The CDR3 DNA is TGTGCCAGCAGTGGTGCTTATCGGCAGGGCCAAGAGACCCAGTACTTC. Protein product: CASSGAYRQGQETQYF.

This chain connects TRBV21-1 to TRBJ1-2. TRBV21-1 is classified as a pseudogene. This CDR3 comprises 15 residues. The CDR3 DNA reads as TGTGCCAGCAGCAAGCCCCAGCCTTCTAACTATGGCTACACCTTC. It codes for CASSKPQPSNYGYTF.

J is TRBJ1-2 and V is TRBV18, with 8 bases lining up with TRBD1. Germline values: CDR1 KGHSH, CDR2 LQKENI. The junction had 2 bases not matched to a gene; V was cut back by 3 bases and J by 2 bases. The CDR3 loop spans 14 amino acids. CDR3 residues: CASSPRDRNYGYTF. The CDR3, as DNA: TGTGCCAGCTCACCGAGGGACAGGAACTATGGCTACACCTTC.

V usage is TRBV12-5 and J usage is TRBJ1-5, with D uncertain. Trimming shortened V by 1 base and J by 5 bases, and 3 bases separated the two germline ends. The V gene's germline CDR1 is LGHNT and CDR2 FRNRAP. This CDR3 spans 12 amino acids. Here the CDR3 DNA reads TGTGCTAGTGGTTTGGAGGATCAGCCCCAGCATTTT. It specifies CASGLEDQPQHF.

The chain joins TRBV5-1 to TRBJ2-7; 11 bases agree with TRBD2. In germline, CDR1 is SGHRS, CDR2 YFSETQ. This CDR3 spans 15 amino acids. J gave up 2 bases and V 4 bases, and 5 bases lay outside the gene matches. CDR3 nucleotides: TGCGCCAGCAGCCTTAGCGGGGGGGCCACCTACGAGCAGTACTTC. Translated, it gives CASSLSGGATYEQYF.

The chain joins TRBV9 to TRBJ1-1, with D uncertain. With 3 bases removed from V and 1 base from J, the gap between germline ends came to 7 bases. Germline values: CDR1 SGDLS, CDR2 YYNGEE. The CDR3 has 13 residues. DNA of the CDR3: TGTGCCAGCAGCGAAGGGAAGAACACTGAAGCTTTCTTT. It translates to CASSEGKNTEAFF.

This chain joins TRBV9 and TRBJ2-7; TRBD2 is a possible D gene (6 bases). The CDR3 spans 14 residues. The germline V gene encodes CDR1 SGDLS and CDR2 YYNGEE. With 2 bases removed from V and 4 bases from J, the gap between germline ends came to 13 bases. This CDR3 is CASSVGSGPYEQYF. As DNA, the CDR3 is TGTGCCAGCAGCGTCGGTAGCGGACCATACGAGCAGTACTTC.

This clone showed up just once. This chain connects TRBV7-3 to TRBJ2-1; 9 nucleotides match TRBD1. V gave up 4 bases and J gave up 8 bases; unmatched junction bases: 15. Germline V gene lookup returns CDR1 SGHTA and CDR2 FQGTGA. CDR3 length: 17 amino acids. The CDR3 nucleotides are TGTGCCAGCAGCTCGCCGACAGGGGGTCAGTATAGAGATGAGCAGTTCTTC. It specifies CASSSPTGGQYRDEQFF.

Points on this clone: Other DNA sequences from this sample encode an identical CDR3 as well. This chain joins TRBV19 and TRBJ2-1, with 8 bases fitting TRBD2. Per germline, CDR1 LNHDA and CDR2 SQIVND (reference sequence). V lost 3 bases to trimming and J lost 4 bases; unmatched junction nucleotides: 5. The CDR3 loop spans 15 amino acids. The CDR3 region is CASSIGAGGYNEQFF. The CDR3 DNA is TGTGCCAGTAGTATCGGGGCGGGAGGATACAATGAGCAGTTCTTC.

The chain has TRBV28 and TRBJ1-6; D is uncertain. There are 12 residues in the CDR3. The V and J ends lost 6 bases and 14 bases respectively, with 14 bases between them. Germline CDR1 reads MDHEN; CDR2 reads SYDVKM. CDR3 in amino acids: CASREQTLSLHF. For the CDR3, the DNA is TGTGCCAGCAGGGAACAGACTTTGTCCCTCCACTTT.

The V and J genes are TRBV21-1 and TRBJ2-7; TRBD1, as called in the table, went unchecked against the DNA. TRBV21-1 is noted as a pseudogene. The CDR3 runs 15 residues. This CDR3 is CASSVWTGAKRWQYF. For the CDR3, the DNA is TGTGCCAGCAGCGTATGGACAGGAGCCAAGCGATGGCAGTACTTC.

The rearrangement links TRBV7-9 to TRBJ2-1; D is possibly TRBD2 (5 bases). V gave up 5 bases and J gave up 6 bases, with 11 bases separating them. CDR1 is SEHNR and CDR2 is FQNEAQ in the germline V gene (reference sequence). The CDR3 runs to 13 residues. The CDR3: CASSRNSGNEQFF. Written as DNA, the CDR3 is TGTGCCAGCAGCCGAAACAGCGGCAATGAGCAGTTCTTC.